The 24 T cell receptor beta chains in this list originate from one sample, sequenced in a study of blood T cell repertoires in COVID-19. Assay used: immunoSEQ multiplex PCR; TCRdb lists only in-frame clones, some missing. The sample yields about 210,000 clones, approximately 78% seen once. Sequencing was carried out using peripheral blood. The receptors were sampled from a woman in her 70s with COVID-19, enrolled during active disease.

This sequence joins TRBV19 and TRBJ2-7; 7 positions match TRBD1. Trimming at V came to 0 bases and at J to 4 bases, leaving 6 bases not matched to a gene. This CDR3 has 15 residues. The germline CDR1 and CDR2 sequences are LNHDA and SQIVND (reference sequence). The CDR3 DNA is TGTGCCAGTAGTATAGAAAGGACAGGACCTTACGAGCAGTACTTC. Translating it yields CASSIERTGPYEQYF.

The chain has TRBV5-5 and TRBJ1-2; D might be TRBD1 (5 bases). CDR3 length: 13 amino acids. Germline CDR1 and CDR2: SGHKS and YYEKEE (reference sequence). V shed 4 bases and J shed 2 bases, with 9 bases lying between them. CDR3 DNA sequence: TGTGCCAGCAGCCCCAGGGAAAACTATGGCTACACCTTC. The encoded protein is CASSPRENYGYTF.

V and J are TRBV19 and TRBJ1-5, with D possibly matching TRBD1 (5 bases). The CDR3 extends over 15 amino acids. The germline V gene encodes CDR1 LNHDA and CDR2 SQIVND (reference sequence). The V gene lost 4 bases and the J gene lost 2 bases, with 12 bases spanning the gap. CDR3 amino acids: CASSTLGGGNQPQHF. The CDR3 nucleotides read TGTGCCAGTAGTACCTTGGGGGGAGGCAATCAGCCCCAGCATTTT. Looking up the rest from reference TRBV19 and TRBJ1-5 gives the full variable domain: DGGITQSPKYLFRKEGQNVTLSCEQNLNHDAMYWYRQDPGQGLRLIYYSQIVNDFQKGDIAEGYSVSREKKESFPLTVTSAQKNPTAFYLCASSTLGGGNQPQHFGDGTRLSIL.

The rearrangement links TRBV30 to TRBJ1-1; D unclear. The CDR3 runs 13 residues. Per the germline V gene, CDR1 is GTSNPN and CDR2 is SVGIG (reference sequence). V was pared by 2 bases and J by 1 base, with 8 bases between. CDR3 sequence: CAWSRSQNTEAFF. The CDR3 DNA is TGTGCCTGGAGTCGGAGTCAGAACACTGAAGCTTTCTTT.

J is TRBJ2-5 and V is TRBV6-5, with 7 nucleotides matching TRBD2. This CDR3 is 14 amino acids long. With 7 bases clipped from V and 4 bases from J, the junction kept 9 bases outside the gene matches. CDR1 and CDR2 (germline): MNHEY, SVGAGI. Written as DNA, the CDR3 is TGTGCCAGCATGCGAGCGGGACGGGGAGAGACCCAGTACTTC. Its translation: CASMRAGRGETQYF.

The rearrangement links TRBV19 to TRBJ1-1, with 7 bases identical to TRBD1. V trimming: 6 bases; J trimming: 3 bases; junction bases outside the gene matches: 7. CDR3 size: 14 residues. Germline V gene lookup returns CDR1 LNHDA and CDR2 SQIVND (reference sequence). Written as DNA, the CDR3 is TGTGCCAGTAGCAGACAGGGAGTTTACACTGAAGCTTTCTTT. Amino acid sequence: CASSRQGVYTEAFF.

The V call is TRBV5-6, the J call TRBJ2-1; TRBD2 aligns across 8 bases. Trimming at V came to 0 bases and at J to 0 bases, leaving 5 bases not matched to a gene. The CDR3 spans 17 residues. Germline lookup yields CDR1 SGHDT and CDR2 YYEEEE. CDR3 region: CASSLETSVPSYNEQFF. In nucleotides, the CDR3 is TGTGCCAGCAGCTTGGAGACTAGCGTCCCCTCCTACAATGAGCAGTTCTTC. The full variable domain, its missing parts supplied by reference TRBV5-6 and TRBJ2-1, is DAGVTQSPTHLIKTRGQQVTLRCSPKSGHDTVSWYQQALGQGPQFIFQYYEEEERQRGNFPDRFSGHQFPNYSSELNVNALLLGDSALYLCASSLETSVPSYNEQFFGPGTRLTVL.

The gene calls are TRBV9 and TRBJ2-7, with 11 positions matching TRBD1. This CDR3 region has 16 residues. V shed 0 bases, J shed 1 base, and the junction held 3 bases outside the gene matches. Germline loops: CDR1 SGDLS, CDR2 YYNGEE. The chain's CDR3 is CASSVGDRGASYEQYF. The CDR3 nucleotides read TGTGCCAGCAGCGTAGGGGACAGGGGGGCGTCCTACGAGCAGTACTTC.

J is TRBJ1-2 and V is TRBV28, with D perhaps TRBD1 (5 bases). CDR1 is MDHEN and CDR2 is SYDVKM in the germline V gene. The CDR3 has 14 amino acids. The ends were cut back, 3 bases at V and 8 bases at J, with 16 bases in the middle. The CDR3 region is CASSLGGTVGGYTF. The CDR3 DNA sequence: TGTGCCAGCAGTTTGGGGGGGACCGTAGGAGGCTACACCTTC.

The rearrangement links TRBV5-1 to TRBJ2-3; D uncertain. V dropped 0 bases and J dropped 0 bases, with 11 bases sitting between them. The germline V gene encodes CDR1 SGHRS and CDR2 YFSETQ. CDR3 length equals 16 residues. The CDR3 DNA sequence: TGCGCCAGCAGCTTGGGGGCCAAAACCAGCACAGATACGCAGTATTTT. Translated, it gives CASSLGAKTSTDTQYF.

The rearrangement joins TRBV7-9 to TRBJ1-1, with 9 bases aligning to TRBD1. V gave up 4 bases and J gave up 6 bases; unmatched junction bases: 6. This CDR3 has 14 amino acids. Germline CDR1 and CDR2: SEHNR and FQNEAQ (reference sequence). DNA of the CDR3: TGTGCCAGCAGCTCAGGACAGGGGTGGGCTGAAGCTTTCTTT. Translated, it gives CASSSGQGWAEAFF. Full variable domain (outside the CDR3, taken from reference TRBV7-9 and TRBJ1-1): DTGVSQNPRHKITKRGQNVTFRCDPISEHNRLYWYRQTLGQGPEFLTYFQNEAQLEKSRLLSDRFSAERPKGSFSTLEIQRTEQGDSAMYLCASSSGQGWAEAFFGQGTRLTVV.

The J gene is TRBJ2-5, the V gene TRBV7-2, with 12 bases aligning to TRBD2. Germline CDR1 reads SGHTA; CDR2 reads FQGNSA. This CDR3 has 17 amino acids. Trimming took 4 bases from V and 4 from J; bases not matched to a gene: 10. The chain's CDR3 is CASSSTSGSLRIETQYF. The CDR3, as DNA: TGTGCCAGCAGCTCGACTAGCGGGAGCTTACGGATAGAGACCCAGTACTTC.

This clone appeared once. The V gene is TRBV24-1, the J gene TRBJ2-2; 8 bases line up with TRBD1. This CDR3 spans 17 amino acids. The germline V gene encodes CDR1 KGHDR and CDR2 SFDVKD. Trimming cost V 4 bases and J 4 bases; bases outside gene matches: 10. The CDR3 coding sequence is TGTGCCACCAGTGACTCCCTCCAGGACAGGGCCACCGGGGAGCTGTTTTTT. Amino acid sequence: CATSDSLQDRATGELFF.

This chain links TRBV4-3 with TRBJ1-2; D remains unclear. Trimming left V 0 bases short and J 1 base short, with 3 bases between. This CDR3 contains 13 residues. Germline V CDR1 and CDR2: LGHNA, YSLEER. DNA of the CDR3: TGCGCCAGCAGCCAAGACGGTAACTATGGCTACACCTTC. Translation: CASSQDGNYGYTF.

For this clone: At one end the junction does not follow the germline gene, possibly because of a read error. V and J are TRBV18 and TRBJ2-5, with D possibly TRBD1 on 5 matching bases. Germline CDR1 KGHSH, CDR2 LQKENI. CDR3 length equals 13 residues. The CDR3 is CASSPSLRQGVHF. The CDR3, as DNA: TGTGCCAGCTCACCATCTCTAAGGCAGGGTGTCCACTTC.

The chain has TRBV11-2 and TRBJ2-2, with 10 bases lining up with TRBD2. Germline V gives CDR1 SGHAT, CDR2 FQNNGV. This CDR3 contains 16 residues. The V and J ends lost 3 bases and 2 bases, in that order; junction bases with no gene match: 3. The CDR3 loop reads CASSFRLAGNTGELFF. The CDR3 coding sequence is TGTGCCAGCAGCTTCCGACTAGCGGGTAACACCGGGGAGCTGTTTTTT.

The chain has TRBV7-2 and TRBJ1-2; 10 bases match TRBD1. CDR3 length equals 15 residues. Germline loops: CDR1 SGHTA, CDR2 FQGNSA. Germline trimming cut 5 bases from V and 5 bases from J; bases unmatched to any gene: 8. Here the CDR3 DNA reads TGTGCCAGCAGCACAGGACAGGGGGTTATTTATGGCTACACCTTC. Its protein is CASSTGQGVIYGYTF.

The chain uses TRBV29-1 and TRBJ1-1, with 7 bases identical to TRBD1. Trimming cost V 5 bases and J 5 bases; bases outside gene matches: 11. Germline CDR1 is SQVTM and CDR2 is ANQGSEA. CDR3 size: 14 residues. Written as DNA, the CDR3 is TGCAGCGTTTTGACAGGGATAAGTGTAACTGAAGCTTTCTTT. Translating it yields CSVLTGISVTEAFF. Supplemented by reference TRBV29-1 and TRBJ1-1, the full variable domain reads SAVISQKPSRDICQRGTSLTIQCQVDSQVTMMFWYRQQPGQSLTLIATANQGSEATYESGFVIDKFPISRPNLTFSTLTVSNMSPEDSSIYLCSVLTGISVTEAFFGQGTRLTVV.

The V and J genes are TRBV9 and TRBJ2-5, with D possibly TRBD2 on 5 matching bases. The V gene's germline CDR1 is SGDLS and CDR2 YYNGEE. The V end lost 0 bases, the J end lost 1 base, and 7 bases lay between the germline ends. CDR3 length: 14 residues. The CDR3 DNA follows: TGTGCCAGCAGCGTAGGGACTGCCCAAGAGACCCAGTACTTC. Translated, it gives CASSVGTAQETQYF.

V is TRBV5-1 and J is TRBJ1-1, with no clear D. This CDR3 spans 15 amino acids. V lost 0 bases to trimming and J lost 1 base, with 10 bases between them. Germline V lookup: CDR1 SGHRS, CDR2 YFSETQ. CDR3 nucleotide sequence: TGCGCCAGCAGCTTGGCCCCACTTTCGAACACTGAAGCTTTCTTT. Its translation is CASSLAPLSNTEAFF. Using reference TRBV5-1 and TRBJ1-1 for the parts outside the CDR3, the full variable domain is KAGVTQTPRYLIKTRGQQVTLSCSPISGHRSVSWYQQTPGQGLQFLFEYFSETQRNKGNFPGRFSGRQFSNSRSEMNVSTLELGDSALYLCASSLAPLSNTEAFFGQGTRLTVV.

The chain recombines TRBV4-2 with TRBJ2-5, with 10 bases aligning to TRBD1. The CDR3 extends over 16 amino acids. The V gene end was trimmed by 1 base and the J gene end by 3 bases; junction bases not matched to a gene: 5. The germline gives CDR1 LGHNA, CDR2 YNFKEQ. The CDR3: CASSQASDRGKETQYF. CDR3 in DNA: TGTGCCAGCAGCCAAGCGTCGGACAGGGGGAAAGAGACCCAGTACTTC.

The chain has TRBV19 and TRBJ2-3; D perhaps matches TRBD1 (6 bases). This CDR3 is built from 12 residues. CDR1 is LNHDA, CDR2 SQIVND, per germline (reference sequence). Trimming pared 5 bases from V and 6 bases from J, leaving 9 bases between. The CDR3 reads CASSPQGDTQYF. The DNA for the CDR3 is TGTGCCAGTAGTCCCCAGGGGGATACGCAGTATTTT. The full variable domain, with the rest looked up from reference TRBV19 and TRBJ2-3, is DGGITQSPKYLFRKEGQNVTLSCEQNLNHDAMYWYRQDPGQGLRLIYYSQIVNDFQKGDIAEGYSVSREKKESFPLTVTSAQKNPTAFYLCASSPQGDTQYFGPGTRLTVL.

The chain combines TRBV7-2 with TRBJ2-7; 9 nucleotides match TRBD2. Per the germline V gene, CDR1 is SGHTA and CDR2 is FQGNSA. The CDR3 is 15 amino acids. Germline trimming cut 5 bases from V and 0 bases from J; bases unmatched to any gene: 5. The CDR3 loop reads CASSLTSGPSYEQYF. The CDR3 bases are TGTGCCAGCAGCCTAACTAGCGGGCCCTCCTACGAGCAGTACTTC.

J is TRBJ1-2 and V is TRBV12-3 or TRBV12-4; D is uncertain. The CDR3 length is 12 residues. V was clipped by 3 bases and J by 4 bases, with 6 bases between them. The CDR3 DNA is TGTGCCAGCAGTTTGGGAGCCTATGGCTACACCTTC. Translated, it gives CASSLGAYGYTF.